The next 30 T cell receptor beta chains were all read from a single sample in a study of human T cells and chemical hapten exposure. TCRdb reprocessed the RACE reads via MiXCR and lists one record per CDR3 protein. The data show approximately 400,000 distinct CDR3 sequences, with 4% to 5.5% seen just once and over 2% held by the top ten. The time point is: patch test 1, 2 weeks after DPC sensitization. This sample's treatment: therapeutic diphenylcyclopropenone sensitization with weekly scalp DPC. This sample comprised whole blood, obtained in connection with sensitization to the hapten diphenylcyclopropenone (DPC). The source is a woman in her forties or fifties with alopecia areata. Some clones in this sample may be carry-over from other donors' samples.

This clonotype was seen many times. The chain joins TRBV7-6 to TRBJ1-4; 8 nucleotides align to TRBD1. From germline, CDR1 is SGHVS and CDR2 FNYEAQ. The CDR3 runs 14 residues. The V and J ends lost 3 bases and 6 bases, in that order; junction bases with no gene match: 3. The CDR3 loop reads CASSLDRAHEKLFF. In DNA, the CDR3 is TGTGCCAGCAGCTTGGACAGGGCCCATGAAAAACTGTTTTTT.

There are a few counts of this clonotype. The V gene is TRBV28, the J gene TRBJ2-4; 7 bases are a match to TRBD1. Germline assignment: CDR1 MDHEN and CDR2 SYDVKM. The CDR3 runs to 14 residues. The J segment lost 8 bases and the V segment lost 6 bases, leaving 10 bases of the junction unmatched. CDR3 protein: CASSPRKGADIQYF. The DNA of the CDR3 is TGTGCCAGCAGCCCCCGTAAGGGGGCGGACATTCAGTACTTC.

This clonotype was seen repeatedly, ten times or more. CDR3 sequence: CASSRRDDYEQYF. In DNA form, the CDR3 reads TGTGCCAGCAGCCGCCGGGACGACTACGAGCAGTACTTC. This chain joins TRBV5-4 and TRBJ2-7, with D tentatively TRBD1 or TRBD2 (5 bases each). Germline CDR1 reads SGHNT; CDR2 reads YYREEE (reference sequence). This CDR3 contains 13 residues. Trimming removed 4 bases from V and 3 bases from J, with 11 bases in between.

This clonotype was recorded at least ten times. The chain couples TRBV14 to TRBJ1-1; no reliable D call. This CDR3 has 16 amino acids. CDR1 and CDR2 (germline): SGHDN, FVKESK. V lost 0 bases and J 1 base, leaving 12 bases between the germline ends. The CDR3: CASSQEKAMENTEAFF. The CDR3 DNA follows: TGTGCCAGCAGCCAAGAAAAGGCAATGGAGAACACTGAAGCTTTCTTT.

This clonotype was counted only a few times. V gene TRBV13 combines with J gene TRBJ2-1; D unclear. Germline values: CDR1 PRHDT, CDR2 FYEKMQ (reference sequence). The CDR3 totals 16 residues. Between the trimmed V and J ends, which lost 1 base and 1 base, there was a span of 11 bases. CDR3 nucleotides: TGTGCCAGCAGCTTAGAGTCAGGTGTGTCCTACAATGAGCAGTTCTTC. It codes for CASSLESGVSYNEQFF.

The J gene is TRBJ2-7, the V gene TRBV7-9; D perhaps matches TRBD1 (5 bases). Germline CDR1 SEHNR, CDR2 FQNEAQ (reference sequence). This CDR3 has 13 residues. V lost 4 bases to trimming and J lost 2 bases, with 9 bases between them. CDR3 DNA sequence: TGTGCCAGCAGCTCGACAGACCCCTACGAGCAGTACTTC. Its translation is CASSSTDPYEQYF.

The chain's CDR3 is CASSSRLGRGANVLTF. Here the CDR3 DNA reads TGTGCCAGCAGCTCCCGCCTGGGACGCGGGGCCAACGTCCTGACTTTC. J is TRBJ2-6 and V is TRBV13; either TRBD1 or TRBD2 may fit D (5 bases each). CDR3 length: 16 residues. V was clipped by 4 bases and J by 4 bases, with 14 bases between them. Germline V lookup: CDR1 PRHDT, CDR2 FYEKMQ (reference sequence).

The J gene is TRBJ2-7, the V gene TRBV10-3; maybe TRBD1 (6 bases). This CDR3 comprises 14 residues. The germline CDR1 and CDR2 sequences are ENHRY and SYGVKD. Trimming left V 0 bases short and J 3 bases short, with 9 bases between. The CDR3 nucleotides read TGTGCCATCAGTGAGTCGCTACAGGGCTACGAGCAGTACTTC. Translated, it gives CAISESLQGYEQYF.

The sample holds a few counts of this clonotype. This chain links TRBV6-5 with TRBJ2-1, with 9 bases that match TRBD2. J was trimmed by 4 bases and V by 3 bases; bases with no gene match: 7. The germline V gene has CDR1 MNHEY and CDR2 SVGAGI. The CDR3 covers 16 residues. The CDR3: CASSYGAGGPYNEQFF. The CDR3 DNA sequence: TGTGCCAGCAGTTATGGAGCGGGAGGCCCATACAATGAGCAGTTCTTC.

There are many counts of this clonotype. V usage is TRBV6-5 and J usage is TRBJ1-3, with D unclear. V gave up 0 bases and J gave up 4 bases, with 16 bases separating them. The germline gives CDR1 MNHEY, CDR2 SVGAGI. This CDR3 is built from 17 residues. Here the CDR3 reads CASSYSTGNVDGNTIYF. The CDR3 DNA reads TGTGCCAGCAGTTACTCGACGGGGAACGTTGACGGAAACACCATATATTTT.

This clonotype was detected many times. This chain links TRBV6-1 with TRBJ1-5; D is undetermined. The CDR3 totals 16 residues. Germline-derived CDR1 and CDR2 are MNHNS and SASEGT. With 3 bases removed from V and 4 bases from J, the gap between germline ends came to 16 bases. The CDR3 sequence: CASSDLWGVENQPQHF. The CDR3 bases are TGTGCCAGCAGTGACTTATGGGGAGTTGAGAATCAGCCCCAGCATTTT.

This clonotype was counted a few times. This sequence joins TRBV6-5 and TRBJ2-5, with 7 bases identical to TRBD1. Germline CDR1 is MNHEY and CDR2 is SVGAGI. J was trimmed by 5 bases and V by 4 bases; bases with no gene match: 7. The CDR3 spans 14 residues. The CDR3 is CASSSITGDETQYF. The CDR3 DNA follows: TGTGCCAGCAGTTCCATAACAGGGGACGAGACCCAGTACTTC.

This clonotype turned up a few times. The chain couples TRBV14 to TRBJ2-3; 9 bases fit TRBD2. The CDR3 length is 15 residues. Germline CDR1 is SGHDN and CDR2 is FVKESK. V was pared by 6 bases and J by 6 bases, with 10 bases of the junction left unmatched. The DNA for the CDR3 is TGTGCCAGCAGAGAAGGCGGGGGGGCCAGGGATACGCAGTATTTT. Translation gives CASREGGGARDTQYF.

The chain has TRBV29-1 and TRBJ1-1; D may be TRBD1 (5 bases). With 7 bases removed from V and 2 bases from J, the gap between germline ends came to 17 bases. The CDR3 has 14 amino acids. In germline, CDR1 is SQVTM, CDR2 ANQGSEA. CDR3 region: CSGALTGRNTEAFF. CDR3 bases: TGCAGCGGTGCATTAACAGGACGTAACACTGAAGCTTTCTTT.

The table lists this clonotype with many counts. This rearrangement joins TRBV6-1 to TRBJ2-3, with TRBD1 as a possible D gene (5 bases). The germline V and J ends were trimmed by 7 bases and 3 bases, with 20 bases remaining between them. This CDR3 contains 16 residues. Germline V CDR1 and CDR2: MNHNS, SASEGT. CDR3 nucleotides: TGTGCCAGCACTTCCCGCCTCATGGGGCTTACAGATACGCAGTATTTT. Its protein product is CASTSRLMGLTDTQYF.

Many counts were recorded for this clonotype. The chain has TRBV6-5 and TRBJ1-5; TRBD1 aligns across 11 bases. The CDR3 extends over 15 amino acids. The V gene end was trimmed by 6 bases and the J gene end by 3 bases; junction bases not matched to a gene: 4. CDR1 is MNHEY, CDR2 SVGAGI, per germline. CDR3 in amino acids: CASSLDRGHNQPQHF. CDR3 nucleotide sequence: TGTGCCAGCAGCTTGGACAGGGGGCACAATCAGCCCCAGCATTTT.

This chain links TRBV6-2 or TRBV6-3 with TRBJ2-1; a possible D gene is TRBD2 (6 bases). The ends were cut back, 6 bases at V and 2 bases at J, with 8 bases in the middle. Germline CDR1 is MNHEY and CDR2 is SVGEGT. The CDR3 has 13 amino acids. CDR3 loop: CASRGGTYNEQFF. CDR3 DNA sequence: TGTGCCAGCAGAGGCGGGACCTACAATGAGCAGTTCTTC.

The chain uses TRBV30 and TRBJ2-2; D possibly corresponds to TRBD1 (6 bases). The CDR3 has 14 amino acids. Germline lookup yields CDR1 GTSNPN and CDR2 SVGIG (reference sequence). Deletions cut 0 bases from V and 6 bases from J, with 11 bases between. The DNA for the CDR3 is TGTGCCTGGAGTGTTGCCAGGGGTGCCGGGGAGCTGTTTTTT. Translation: CAWSVARGAGELFF.

This clonotype was observed many times. Written as DNA, the CDR3 is TGTGCCAGCAGTGAAGAGGAGTTTTCACCCCTCCACTTT. It yields the protein CASSEEEFSPLHF. V gene TRBV6-1 combines with J gene TRBJ1-6; unclear D gene. The germline V gene encodes CDR1 MNHNS and CDR2 SASEGT. V was clipped by 1 base and J by 9 bases, with 7 bases between them. The CDR3 spans 13 residues.

The chain carries TRBV29-1 and TRBJ2-7, with 10 bases fitting TRBD1. The CDR3 is 13 residues long. Looked up from germline, CDR1 is SQVTM and CDR2 is ANQGSEA. Trimming removed 2 bases from V and 4 bases from J; junction bases left unmatched: 2. CDR3 protein: CSVEQDRGYEQYF. The CDR3 coding sequence is TGCAGCGTTGAACAGGACAGGGGGTACGAGCAGTACTTC.

The genes are TRBV28 and TRBJ2-3, with a tentative D call TRBD1 (5 bases). The CDR3 sequence is 16 residues long. The germline gives CDR1 MDHEN, CDR2 SYDVKM. The V end was cut by 2 bases, the J end by 0 bases, with 12 bases between. The CDR3 nucleotides read TGTGCCAGCAGTTTAAGGAAACAGGATAGCACAGATACGCAGTATTTT. Translation gives CASSLRKQDSTDTQYF.

This clonotype was detected only a few times. The V and J genes are TRBV7-2 and TRBJ2-3; TRBD2 matches 12 bases. CDR3 size: 16 residues. Per the germline V gene, CDR1 is SGHTA and CDR2 is FQGNSA. The V segment lost 5 bases and the J segment 2 bases; nucleotides outside the gene matches: 5. The CDR3 sequence is CASSPLAGGVTDTQYF. In DNA form, the CDR3 reads TGTGCCAGCAGCCCCCTAGCGGGAGGGGTCACAGATACGCAGTATTTT.

The sample holds many counts of this clonotype. The chain combines TRBV27 with TRBJ2-5; TRBD2 aligns across 13 bases. The CDR3 has 16 amino acids. V trimming: 6 bases; J trimming: 3 bases; junction bases outside the gene matches: 7. Germline values: CDR1 MNHEY, CDR2 SMNVEV (reference sequence). CDR3 region: CASSRAGTSGKETQYF. The CDR3 DNA reads TGTGCCAGCAGCCGCGCCGGGACTAGCGGGAAAGAGACCCAGTACTTC.

In this sample, this clonotype turned up a few times. This chain joins TRBV29-1 and TRBJ1-1, with D possibly TRBD1 on 6 matching bases. The V gene's germline CDR1 is SQVTM and CDR2 ANQGSEA. Trimming removed 6 bases from V and 5 bases from J, with 16 bases in between. The CDR3 length is 13 residues. CDR3 nucleotides: TGCAGCGTGGACGAGGGGGGCCCGACTGAAGCTTTCTTT. As protein: CSVDEGGPTEAFF.

The chain recombines TRBV6-5 with TRBJ2-7, with 9 nucleotides matching TRBD2. The trim removed 4 bases at V and 0 bases at J, leaving 4 bases unmatched. Germline loops: CDR1 MNHEY, CDR2 SVGAGI. The CDR3 sequence is 15 residues long. The CDR3 region has the DNA TGTGCCAGCAGTTCCCTAGCGGGGCGCTCCTACGAGCAGTACTTC. Residues: CASSSLAGRSYEQYF.

This clonotype was detected many times. The V and J genes are TRBV3-1 and TRBJ2-3, with 11 bases that match TRBD2. The CDR3 runs 15 residues. Germline assignment: CDR1 LGHDT and CDR2 YNNKEL (reference sequence). The junction had 1 base not matched to a gene; V was cut back by 3 bases and J by 2 bases. CDR3 DNA: TGTGCCAGCAGCCAGGGACTAGCGGTCACAGATACGCAGTATTTT. It translates to CASSQGLAVTDTQYF.

A few counts support this clonotype. The gene calls are TRBV29-1 and TRBJ2-3; TRBD2 matches at 9 bases. Losses at the gene ends were 3 bases for V and 4 bases for J; bases not matched to a gene: 8. The length of the CDR3 is 15 residues. Per the germline V gene, CDR1 is SQVTM and CDR2 is ANQGSEA. As DNA, the CDR3 is TGCAGCGTTGAGGGTTCGGCTAGCGGGGCAGATACGCAGTATTTT. It yields the protein CSVEGSASGADTQYF.

This clonotype occurred many times. This chain links TRBV6-6 with TRBJ2-7; a weak D match, TRBD1 (5 bases). Germline V gene lookup returns CDR1 MNHNY and CDR2 SVGAGI (reference sequence). This CDR3 is 13 amino acids long. V was pared by 5 bases and J by 6 bases, with 14 bases between. CDR3 bases: TGTGCCAGCAGTCCTCAGGGTACGGTCGAGCAGTACTTC. Translation gives CASSPQGTVEQYF.

This clonotype came up many times. The chain's CDR3 is CASSYGTRGTYEQYF. In nucleotides, the CDR3 is TGTGCCAGCAGCTACGGGACTAGGGGCACCTACGAGCAGTACTTC. The chain has TRBV3-1 and TRBJ2-7, with TRBD2 identical over 8 bases. The germline CDR1 and CDR2 sequences are LGHDT and YNNKEL (reference sequence). The junction had 8 bases not matched to a gene; V was cut back by 5 bases and J by 2 bases. This CDR3 is built from 15 residues.

This clonotype was detected ten times or more. J is TRBJ1-5 and V is TRBV9; TRBD1 agrees at 7 bases. With V trimmed by 0 bases and J by 3 bases, 3 bases remained unmatched. The V gene's germline CDR1 is SGDLS and CDR2 YYNGEE. The CDR3 is 15 residues long. The CDR3 is CASSVGGTANQPQHF. CDR3 DNA sequence: TGTGCCAGCAGCGTAGGGGGGACAGCCAATCAGCCCCAGCATTTT.